The following is a T cell receptor (beta chain) sequence with its context. Its antigen is unknown. This record belongs to a study of T cell responses to AZD1222 COVID-19 vaccine. General study findings and limits: A mostly white British donor set with more females was recruited, and clonal diversity was possibly underestimated.

Measured with immunoSEQ multiplex PCR; TCRdb has only the in-frame clones, and not every one. The sample yields about 140,000 clones, roughly nine tenths seen once. The germline CDR1 and CDR2 sequences are SGHNT and YYREEE (reference sequence). The CDR3 runs 13 residues. V was clipped by 5 bases and J by 7 bases, with 15 bases between them. This chain joins TRBV5-4 and TRBJ1-2; D possibly corresponds to TRBD1 (6 bases). The TCR comes from an adult in good health. Sequenced material: peripheral blood, taken on day 0 of AZD1222 vaccination. The CDR3 DNA reads as TGTGCCAGCAGTGATAGACAGGTCACTGGCTACACCTTC. Translation gives CASSDRQVTGYTF.